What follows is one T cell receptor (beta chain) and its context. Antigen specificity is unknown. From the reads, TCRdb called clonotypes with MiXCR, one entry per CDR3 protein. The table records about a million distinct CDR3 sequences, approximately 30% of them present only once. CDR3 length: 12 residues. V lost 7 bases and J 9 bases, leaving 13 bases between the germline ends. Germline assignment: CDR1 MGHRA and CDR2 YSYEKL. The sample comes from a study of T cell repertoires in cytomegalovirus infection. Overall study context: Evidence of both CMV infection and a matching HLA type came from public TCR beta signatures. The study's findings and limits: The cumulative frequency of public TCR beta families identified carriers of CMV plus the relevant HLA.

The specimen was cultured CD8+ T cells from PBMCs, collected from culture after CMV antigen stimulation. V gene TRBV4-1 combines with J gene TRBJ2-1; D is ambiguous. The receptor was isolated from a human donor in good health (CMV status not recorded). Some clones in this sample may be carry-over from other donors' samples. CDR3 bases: TGCGCCAGCACCCCACCCACGGGTGAGCAGTTCTTC. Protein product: CASTPPTGEQFF.